One sample yielded the 27 T cell receptor beta chains listed below, sequenced in a study of Ad26.COV2.S vaccination and SARS-CoV-2 variants. Profiling relied on immunoSEQ multiplex PCR, and the TCRdb table lists in-frame clones only, not all of them. This repertoire shows approximately 360,000 clones, about 83% found once; its top ten account for approximately 7%. Treatment in this sample: approximately 18 received Ad26.COV2.S at low or high dose, single or two shots; 5 received placebo; per-sample allocation not given. The samples were gathered on day 63 after the first injection of vaccine or placebo. This specimen consisted of peripheral blood, obtained in a trial of Ad26.COV2.S vaccine versus placebo. These receptors were obtained from a person between 18 and 60 years old who received the Ad26.COV2.S COVID-19 vaccine or a placebo.

The chain is built from TRBV3-1 (or the pseudogene TRBV3-2) and TRBJ2-7; the match to TRBD2 covers 9 bases. This CDR3 region has 15 residues. V was clipped by 2 bases and J by 4 bases; unmatched bases: 6. Germline values: CDR1 LGHDT, CDR2 YNNKEL (reference sequence). The CDR3, as DNA: TGTGCCAGCAGCCAACAGAGTCTAGCGGGATACGAGCAGTACTTC. Translation: CASSQQSLAGYEQYF.

The rearrangement links TRBV10-2 to TRBJ1-2; 9 nucleotides line up with TRBD1. V dropped 8 bases and J dropped 6; count of bases not matched to a gene: 10. Germline CDR1 WSHSY, CDR2 SAAADI. This CDR3 contains 14 residues. CDR3 residues: CASRKGQGTNGYTF. In DNA, the CDR3 is TGCGCCAGCCGGAAAGGACAGGGGACGAATGGCTACACCTTC.

The gene calls are TRBV19 and TRBJ1-2; possibly TRBD1 for D (5 bases). V was pared by 9 bases and J by 7 bases, with 18 bases between. The CDR3 totals 13 residues. Germline loops: CDR1 LNHDA, CDR2 SQIVND (reference sequence). CDR3 residues: CASALWGDGGYTF. The CDR3 DNA follows: TGTGCCAGCGCCCTGTGGGGGGACGGTGGCTACACCTTC.

The V gene is TRBV7-2, the J gene TRBJ1-3; the match to TRBD1 covers 9 bases. The CDR3 spans 17 residues. V lost 2 bases, J lost 6 bases, and 11 bases stayed unmatched. Germline V gives CDR1 SGHTA, CDR2 FQGNSA. The CDR3 coding sequence is TGTGCCAGCAGCTTACATGGGACAGGGAGAGATCAAAACACCATATATTTT. Amino acids: CASSLHGTGRDQNTIYF.

V usage is TRBV12-3 or TRBV12-4 and J usage is TRBJ2-5; the D gene could be TRBD1 or TRBD2 (5 bases each). This CDR3 is 13 amino acids long. Trimming stripped 3 bases from V and 3 bases from J, with 8 bases between. CDR3 in amino acids: CASSFRGEETQYF. Written as DNA, the CDR3 is TGTGCCAGCAGTTTTCGAGGGGAAGAGACCCAGTACTTC.

The rearrangement links TRBV5-1 to TRBJ2-4, with 12 bases identical to TRBD1. With V trimmed by 0 bases and J by 3 bases, 7 bases remained unmatched. The germline CDR1 and CDR2 sequences are SGHRS and YFSETQ. The CDR3 runs 18 residues. CDR3 in DNA: TGCGCCAGCAGCTTGGATTCCCGGGACAGGGGGCGCAAAAACATTCAGTACTTC. Encoded protein: CASSLDSRDRGRKNIQYF.

V usage is TRBV7-8 and J usage is TRBJ1-2; perhaps TRBD1 as D (6 bases). Trimming took 1 base from V and 6 from J, leaving 24 bases between them. Germline V gene data show CDR1 as SGHVS and CDR2 as FQNEAQ. CDR3 size: 18 residues. As DNA, the CDR3 is TGTGCCAGCAGCTTAGGTCGATGGGGCAGGGGAGTGGGGAATGGCTACACCTTC. It codes for CASSLGRWGRGVGNGYTF.

This clone has a handful of counts. V usage is TRBV27 and J usage is TRBJ2-7; 11 nucleotides match TRBD2. Germline V gene data show CDR1 as MNHEY and CDR2 as SMNVEV (reference sequence). The trim removed 2 bases at V and 2 bases at J, leaving 2 bases unmatched. This CDR3 region has 15 residues. The CDR3 DNA follows: TGTGCCAGCAGTTTAGTAGCGGGGGGGACCTACGAGCAGTACTTC. Encoded protein: CASSLVAGGTYEQYF.

The chain carries TRBV30 and TRBJ2-7; 9 bases align to TRBD1. From germline, CDR1 is GTSNPN and CDR2 SVGIG (reference sequence). This CDR3 has 14 amino acids. V shed 1 base and J 5 bases; nucleotides not matched to a gene: 6. DNA of the CDR3: TGTGCCTGGAGTGAAACAGGGGGCCTCAACGAGCAGTACTTC. It is translated as CAWSETGGLNEQYF. Supplemented by reference TRBV30 and TRBJ2-7, the full variable domain reads SQTIHQWPATLVQPVGSPLSLECTVEGTSNPNLYWYRQAAGRGLQLLFYSVGIGQISSEVPQNLSASRPQDRQFILSSKKLLLSDSGFYLCAWSETGGLNEQYFGPGTRLTVT.

The rearrangement links TRBV7-9 to TRBJ2-3; D remains ambiguous. CDR3 length: 13 residues. Germline CDR1 and CDR2: SEHNR and FQNEAQ (reference sequence). The germline V and J ends were trimmed by 7 bases and 1 base, with 9 bases remaining between them. The CDR3 region is CASNRAGTDTQYF. The CDR3 coding sequence is TGTGCCAGCAATAGGGCGGGCACAGATACGCAGTATTTT.

The chain uses TRBV6-5 and TRBJ1-2; D call uncertain. The CDR3 runs to 15 residues. The V end was cut by 3 bases, the J end by 0 bases, with 11 bases between. The germline CDR1 and CDR2 sequences are MNHEY and SVGAGI. CDR3 amino acids: CASSYLMEANYGYTF. For the CDR3, the DNA is TGTGCCAGCAGTTATCTTATGGAGGCTAACTATGGCTACACCTTC.

This chain joins TRBV7-3 and TRBJ1-1; D ambiguous. The CDR3 loop spans 14 amino acids. V dropped 1 base and J dropped 0 bases, with 6 bases sitting between them. In germline, CDR1 is SGHTA, CDR2 FQGTGA. CDR3 in DNA: TGTGCCAGCAGCTTAAGACGGATGAACACTGAAGCTTTCTTT. The encoded protein is CASSLRRMNTEAFF.

The CDR3 loop reads CASGRGLRDVRTDTQYF. The DNA of the CDR3 is TGTGCTAGTGGCCGTGGCTTACGGGACGTCCGCACAGATACGCAGTATTTT. V usage is TRBV12-5 and J usage is TRBJ2-3; D may match TRBD1 or TRBD2 (5 bases each). CDR1 and CDR2 from the germline V gene are LGHNT and FRNRAP. This CDR3 region has 17 residues. V was trimmed by 6 bases and J by 1 base, leaving 20 bases between them.

The chain couples TRBV6-5 to TRBJ2-5, with D tentatively TRBD1 or TRBD2 (6 bases each). The CDR3 runs 14 residues. The V end was cut by 7 bases, the J end by 4 bases, with 16 bases between. CDR1 MNHEY and CDR2 SVGAGI come from the germline V gene. The CDR3 region is CASNCSGARETQYF. In DNA, the CDR3 is TGTGCCAGCAACTGTTCGGGGGCTCGAGAGACCCAGTACTTC.

This clone was seen more than once but under ten times. The chain carries TRBV7-3 and TRBJ2-7, with 11 bases that match TRBD1. The germline gives CDR1 SGHTA, CDR2 FQGTGA. This CDR3 is built from 15 residues. Trimming cost V 5 bases and J 5 bases; bases outside gene matches: 8. The CDR3 coding sequence is TGTGCCAGCAGCCGGACAGGGGGCAATAACCACGAGCAGTACTTC. Translated, it gives CASSRTGGNNHEQYF.

As DNA, the CDR3 is TGTGCCAGCACCCAACAGGGTACTAAGACTGAAGCTTTCTTT. Translation gives CASTQQGTKTEAFF. The chain has TRBV27 and TRBJ1-1; D is perhaps TRBD1 (6 bases). This CDR3 spans 14 amino acids. The V and J ends lost 7 bases and 5 bases respectively, with 17 bases between them. In germline, CDR1 is MNHEY, CDR2 SMNVEV (reference sequence).

The V and J genes are TRBV19 and TRBJ1-1, with a possible D match to TRBD1 (6 bases). Between the trimmed V and J ends, which lost 6 bases and 2 bases, there was a span of 10 bases. The CDR3 covers 13 residues. In germline, CDR1 is LNHDA, CDR2 SQIVND (reference sequence). This chain's CDR3 is CASSTGINTEAFF. The CDR3 DNA sequence: TGTGCCAGTAGCACAGGGATTAACACTGAAGCTTTCTTT.

The CDR3 region has the DNA TGTGCCAGCAGCTCCGTGGCAGATAGGAGCTACACCTTC. Protein product: CASSSVADRSYTF. The V and J genes are TRBV5-4 and TRBJ1-2; D is ambiguous. This CDR3 has 13 amino acids. The V end was cut by 3 bases, the J end by 9 bases, with 15 bases between. Germline values: CDR1 SGHNT, CDR2 YYREEE (reference sequence). The complete variable domain, with remaining parts taken from reference TRBV5-4 and TRBJ1-2, reads ETGVTQSPTHLIKTRGQQVTLRCSSQSGHNTVSWYQQALGQGPQFIFQYYREEENGRGNFPPRFSGLQFPNYSSELNVNALELDDSALYLCASSSVADRSYTFGSGTRLTVV.

The chain is built from TRBV2 and TRBJ1-4; 10 bases match TRBD1. The trim removed 6 bases at V and 1 base at J, leaving 2 bases unmatched. This CDR3 contains 15 residues. CDR1 is SNHLY, CDR2 FYNNEI, per germline. CDR3 sequence reads: CASRGQGLTNEKLFF. The CDR3 bases are TGTGCCAGCAGGGGACAGGGGTTAACTAATGAAAAACTGTTTTTT.

The chain recombines TRBV6-6 with TRBJ2-4; D remains unclear. The V and J ends lost 5 bases and 8 bases respectively, with 10 bases between them. This CDR3 has 12 amino acids. Germline V gene lookup returns CDR1 MNHNY and CDR2 SVGAGI (reference sequence). CDR3 coding DNA: TGTGCCAGCAGTCCCCGGATGGACATTCAGTACTTC. Protein: CASSPRMDIQYF.

The rearrangement uses TRBV5-1 and TRBJ2-5; 7 nucleotides line up with TRBD1. This CDR3 region has 14 residues. V gave up 4 bases and J gave up 5 bases; unmatched junction bases: 8. Germline CDR1 and CDR2: SGHRS and YFSETQ. The CDR3 DNA follows: TGCGCCAGCAGCAGACAGGGCGAACGGGAGACCCAGTACTTC. Protein: CASSRQGERETQYF.

V and J are TRBV7-3 and TRBJ2-3; D remains ambiguous. CDR3 length: 15 amino acids. Between the trimmed V and J ends, which lost 0 bases and 1 base, there was a span of 8 bases. Per germline, CDR1 SGHTA and CDR2 FQGTGA. CDR3 bases: TGTGCCAGCAGCTTAACTGGGCTCCGCACAGATACGCAGTATTTT. This gives the protein CASSLTGLRTDTQYF.

This chain links TRBV18 with TRBJ1-2; D possibly corresponds to TRBD1 (5 bases). Germline V gene data show CDR1 as KGHSH and CDR2 as LQKENI. Trimming removed 6 bases at V and 3 bases at J, with 11 bases between. The CDR3 sequence is 13 residues long. This CDR3 reads CASSRGTDYGYTF. CDR3 sequence (DNA): TGTGCCAGCTCCCGGGGCACTGACTATGGCTACACCTTC.

CDR3: CASSPQGASNEQYF. The CDR3 nucleotides are TGCGCCAGCAGCCCACAGGGGGCGTCAAACGAGCAGTACTTC. This chain links TRBV5-1 with TRBJ2-7, with 9 bases identical to TRBD1. The CDR3 runs to 14 residues. Germline CDR1 SGHRS, CDR2 YFSETQ. Trimming took 4 bases from V and 5 from J; bases not matched to a gene: 7.

This chain connects TRBV6-5 to TRBJ2-5, with 10 bases fitting TRBD2. This CDR3 has 15 amino acids. Germline CDR1 and CDR2: MNHEY and SVGAGI. The J segment lost 5 bases and the V segment lost 5 bases, leaving 8 bases of the junction unmatched. DNA for the CDR3: TGTGCCAGCAGTCTTCAAGCGGGGGGGCTGGAGACCCAGTACTTC. Protein sequence: CASSLQAGGLETQYF.

The chain uses TRBV30 and TRBJ2-2; D is unresolved. This CDR3 contains 14 residues. Germline lookup yields CDR1 GTSNPN and CDR2 SVGIG (reference sequence). Trimming stripped 4 bases from V and 0 bases from J, with 9 bases between. CDR3 in amino acids: CAWISFANTGELFF. The CDR3 region has the DNA TGTGCCTGGATTTCGTTCGCGAACACCGGGGAGCTGTTTTTT.

This clone occurred once. The chain combines TRBV12-5 with TRBJ2-1; D not resolved. Germline values: CDR1 LGHNT, CDR2 FRNRAP. CDR3 length equals 14 residues. The ends were cut back, 7 bases at V and 7 bases at J, with 17 bases in the middle. The DNA of the CDR3 is TGTGCTAGTGCCCGGTCGGGTCGAGGAAATGAGCAGTTCTTC. Protein sequence: CASARSGRGNEQFF.